This entry lists 25 T cell receptor beta chains sequenced from one sample in a study of Ad26.COV2.S vaccination and SARS-CoV-2 variants. Treatment reported: around 19 received Ad26.COV2.S at low or high dose, single or two shots; 5 received placebo; per-sample allocation not given. Vaccine and placebo recipients were sampled on day 63 after the first injection. TCRdb's table, derived via immunoSEQ multiplex PCR, lists solely in-frame clones and lacks some. The sample includes about 420,000 clones, 88% of them seen just once. The sequences come from peripheral blood, collected in a trial of Ad26.COV2.S vaccine versus placebo. The receptors originated from a person aged 18 to 65 who received the Ad26.COV2.S COVID-19 vaccine or a placebo.

The V gene is TRBV6-1, the J gene TRBJ2-5; D could derive from TRBD1 or TRBD2 (5 bases each). V dropped 0 bases and J dropped 1 base, with 15 bases sitting between them. From germline, CDR1 is MNHNS and CDR2 SASEGT. The CDR3 runs to 17 residues. CDR3 nucleotides: TGTGCCAGCAGTGAAGCGCTTCGAGGGGTTGGCCAAGAGACCCAGTACTTC. It translates to CASSEALRGVGQETQYF.

This chain joins TRBV4-3 and TRBJ2-3; D possibly matches TRBD1 or TRBD2 (7 bases each). Germline V gene sequence: CDR1 LGHNA, CDR2 YSLEER. V lost 0 bases and J lost 2, with 15 bases in between. The CDR3 is 17 residues long. This chain's CDR3 is CASSQDPQGGNTDTQYF. DNA of the CDR3: TGCGCCAGCAGCCAAGATCCCCAGGGGGGGAACACAGATACGCAGTATTTT.

This chain joins TRBV7-9 and TRBJ2-2; 9 bases map to TRBD1. V lost 6 bases and J lost 2; bases outside the gene matches: 7. The CDR3 is 16 amino acids. CDR1 is SEHNR and CDR2 is FQNEAQ in the germline V gene (reference sequence). The CDR3 protein is CASSNAGQGNTGELFF. The CDR3 nucleotides read TGTGCCAGCAGTAACGCGGGACAGGGTAACACCGGGGAGCTGTTTTTT.

V and J are TRBV5-8 and TRBJ2-3; 7 bases match TRBD1. In germline, CDR1 is SGHTS, CDR2 YDEGEE. With V trimmed by 2 bases and J by 2 bases, 5 bases remained unmatched. This CDR3 spans 15 amino acids. The DNA for the CDR3 is TGTGCCAGCAGCTTTGCGGACAGGAACACAGATACGCAGTATTTT. This encodes CASSFADRNTDTQYF.

The V call is TRBV11-2, the J call TRBJ2-6; D might be TRBD1 (5 bases). CDR3 size: 17 residues. V lost 1 base and J lost 0, with 10 bases in between. Germline V gene sequence: CDR1 SGHAT, CDR2 FQNNGV. CDR3 protein: CASSLGQLLSGANVLTF. The DNA of the CDR3 is TGTGCCAGCAGCTTAGGACAGTTGCTCTCTGGGGCCAACGTCCTGACTTTC.

The chain recombines TRBV24-1 with TRBJ2-2; D may correspond to TRBD1 or TRBD2 (5 bases each). Looked up from germline, CDR1 is KGHDR and CDR2 is SFDVKD. This CDR3 contains 17 residues. V was pared by 0 bases and J by 5 bases, with 15 bases between. The DNA for the CDR3 is TGTGCCACCAGTGATTTGCCCCCCTGGGACGTAACCGGGGAGCTGTTTTTT. Translation gives CATSDLPPWDVTGELFF.

The rearrangement links TRBV19 to TRBJ2-5, with 8 positions matching TRBD1. Germline assignment: CDR1 LNHDA and CDR2 SQIVND (reference sequence). The CDR3 has 14 residues. V trimming: 7 bases; J trimming: 1 base; junction bases outside the gene matches: 5. The CDR3 DNA sequence: TGTGCCAGTACCCGGACAGGGCTCCAAGAGACCCAGTACTTC. This translates into CASTRTGLQETQYF.

V usage is TRBV24-1 and J usage is TRBJ2-5, with D possibly TRBD1 on 6 matching bases. The CDR3 is 13 residues long. V was pared by 3 bases and J by 4 bases, with 8 bases between. Germline assignment: CDR1 KGHDR and CDR2 SFDVKD. The CDR3 DNA reads TGTGCCACCAGTGATCAGGGGCTAGAGACCCAGTACTTC. This translates into CATSDQGLETQYF.

The gene calls are TRBV4-2 and TRBJ2-3; D unresolved. V was trimmed by 2 bases and J by 3 bases, leaving 6 bases between them. Germline CDR1 is LGHNA and CDR2 is YNFKEQ. The CDR3 runs to 13 residues. CDR3: CASSQLRTDTQYF. In nucleotides, the CDR3 is TGTGCCAGCAGCCAACTCCGTACAGATACGCAGTATTTT.

In its sample, this clone was seen a few times. The chain couples TRBV19 to TRBJ1-5; the D gene is possibly TRBD1 (5 bases). The V end lost 6 bases, the J end lost 0 bases, and 18 bases lay between the germline ends. The CDR3 is made up of 17 amino acids. CDR1 is LNHDA and CDR2 is SQIVND in the germline V gene (reference sequence). The CDR3 protein is CASSDFTGKNSNQPQHF. DNA of the CDR3: TGTGCCAGTAGCGACTTCACAGGAAAGAATAGCAATCAGCCCCAGCATTTT.

The J gene is TRBJ1-2, the V gene TRBV28, with a tentative D call TRBD1 (6 bases). V lost 6 bases and J lost 3, with 20 bases in between. The CDR3 sequence is 16 residues long. The germline V gene encodes CDR1 MDHEN and CDR2 SYDVKM. This CDR3 is CASSSFRGGADYGYTF. DNA for the CDR3: TGTGCCAGCAGCTCCTTTCGGGGGGGCGCTGACTATGGCTACACCTTC.

The chain employs TRBV10-1 and TRBJ2-6; tentative D call: TRBD2 (5 bases). V was trimmed by 7 bases and J by 0 bases, leaving 28 bases between them. CDR1 is WNHNN, CDR2 SYGVQD, per germline (reference sequence). The CDR3 runs 21 residues. The CDR3 protein is CASNLPGKLYLLSSGANVLTF. As DNA, the CDR3 is TGCGCCAGCAACTTACCGGGAAAACTTTACCTTCTTAGCTCTGGGGCCAACGTCCTGACTTTC.

CDR3 loop: CASSLNGGQPAGELFF. The CDR3 DNA is TGTGCCAGCAGCTTAAACGGGGGACAGCCAGCCGGGGAGCTGTTTTTT. The genes are TRBV7-3 and TRBJ2-2; D might be TRBD1 (7 bases). The germline gives CDR1 SGHTA, CDR2 FQGTGA. V shed 1 base and J shed 6 bases, with 15 bases lying between them. This CDR3 comprises 16 residues.

The chain uses TRBV5-1 and TRBJ1-1; D is possibly TRBD1 (6 bases). The V end lost 1 base, the J end lost 0 bases, and 19 bases lay between the germline ends. CDR3 size: 18 residues. Germline loops: CDR1 SGHRS, CDR2 YFSETQ. CDR3: CASSLSGGAQGVNTEAFF. The CDR3 DNA reads TGCGCCAGCAGCTTGTCCGGGGGGGCCCAGGGAGTGAACACTGAAGCTTTCTTT.

This chain links TRBV5-1 with TRBJ2-5; TRBD2 agrees at 8 bases. Per germline, CDR1 SGHRS and CDR2 YFSETQ. After removal of 2 bases from V and 4 bases from J, the junction contained 1 base not matched to a gene. This CDR3 has 13 amino acids. The CDR3 bases are TGCGCCAGCAGCTTTGCGGGAGGAGAGACCCAGTACTTC. Translating gives CASSFAGGETQYF.

This clone was recorded only once. J is TRBJ1-6 and V is TRBV7-8; no clear D. CDR1 and CDR2 from the germline V gene are SGHVS and FQNEAQ. V lost 3 bases, J lost 7 bases, and 7 bases lay in between. The CDR3 covers 13 residues. CDR3 loop: CASSFGRNSPLHF. In DNA form, the CDR3 reads TGTGCCAGCAGCTTTGGGAGGAATTCACCCCTCCACTTT.

The genes are TRBV6-5 and TRBJ1-1; D may be TRBD1 (6 bases). Germline values: CDR1 MNHEY, CDR2 SVGAGI. V was trimmed by 6 bases and J by 2 bases, leaving 13 bases between them. CDR3 length: 14 amino acids. The CDR3 bases are TGTGCCAGCAGAGGGGGAGATTCCAACACTGAAGCTTTCTTT. As protein: CASRGGDSNTEAFF.

This clone was seen just once. The chain employs TRBV6-2 or TRBV6-3 and TRBJ1-5, with 10 bases identical to TRBD1. This CDR3 spans 19 amino acids. The ends lost 3 bases at V and 3 bases at J; junction bases unmatched: 14. Per germline, CDR1 MNHEY and CDR2 SVGEGT. CDR3 in DNA: TGTGCCAGCAGTTATTCGACAGGGGGCGACGCAAATGCCAATCAGCCCCAGCATTTT. The encoded protein is CASSYSTGGDANANQPQHF.

The CDR3 region is CASSWDRRYEQYF. In nucleotides, the CDR3 is TGTGCCAGCAGTTGGGATCGCCGCTACGAGCAGTACTTC. This chain links TRBV6-5 with TRBJ2-7; D call uncertain. CDR3 size: 13 residues. Germline loops: CDR1 MNHEY, CDR2 SVGAGI. Trimming left V 4 bases short and J 3 bases short, with 10 bases between.

The chain combines TRBV19 with TRBJ2-3, with D perhaps assigned TRBD1 or TRBD2 (5 bases each). Per the germline V gene, CDR1 is LNHDA and CDR2 is SQIVND (reference sequence). The V end was cut by 1 base, the J end by 4 bases, with 12 bases between. This CDR3 comprises 15 residues. This chain's CDR3 is CASSIAAGTADTQYF. The CDR3 DNA reads as TGTGCCAGTAGTATAGCGGCAGGGACGGCAGATACGCAGTATTTT.

The V gene is TRBV10-3, the J gene TRBJ2-7, with 8 bases lining up with TRBD2. Germline values: CDR1 ENHRY, CDR2 SYGVKD. This CDR3 has 16 amino acids. The V segment lost 0 bases and the J segment 2 bases; nucleotides outside the gene matches: 6. The CDR3 coding sequence is TGTGCCATCAGTGAGTCGACTCCAGCGGGGGCCTACGAGCAGTACTTC. As protein: CAISESTPAGAYEQYF.

V gene TRBV4-1 combines with J gene TRBJ2-5; D gene uncertain. Germline CDR1 is MGHRA and CDR2 is YSYEKL. Trimming stripped 3 bases from V and 0 bases from J, with 14 bases between. The CDR3 has 16 amino acids. The CDR3 reads CASSQSFFLYQETQYF. In DNA form, the CDR3 reads TGCGCCAGCAGCCAGTCCTTTTTCCTTTACCAAGAGACCCAGTACTTC.

The chain recombines TRBV7-9 with TRBJ2-7, with TRBD1 identical over 9 bases. CDR3 length: 14 amino acids. After removal of 5 bases from V and 5 bases from J, the junction contained 7 bases not matched to a gene. Looked up from germline, CDR1 is SEHNR and CDR2 is FQNEAQ (reference sequence). The CDR3 is CASSHRDRVHEQYF. The CDR3 DNA reads TGTGCCAGCAGCCACCGGGACAGGGTACACGAGCAGTACTTC.

The chain links TRBV28 to TRBJ1-5; TRBD1 matches at 7 bases. The junction had 3 bases not matched to a gene; V was cut back by 9 bases and J by 4 bases. CDR1 is MDHEN, CDR2 SYDVKM, per germline. This CDR3 comprises 12 residues. This CDR3 reads CASRGQNQPQHF. The CDR3 coding sequence is TGTGCCAGTAGGGGGCAGAATCAGCCCCAGCATTTT.

V is TRBV7-2 and J is TRBJ1-1; D ambiguous. Germline CDR1 reads SGHTA; CDR2 reads FQGNSA. The CDR3 is made up of 15 amino acids. Deletions cut 0 bases from V and 2 bases from J, with 10 bases between. This CDR3 is CASSLAWEGNTEAFF. The DNA for the CDR3 is TGTGCCAGCAGCTTAGCGTGGGAGGGAAACACTGAAGCTTTCTTT. Full variable domain (rest looked up from reference TRBV7-2 and TRBJ1-1): GAGVSQSPSNKVTEKGKDVELRCDPISGHTALYWYRQSLGQGLEFLIYFQGNSAPDKSGLPSDRFSAERTGGSVSTLTIQRTQQEDSAVYLCASSLAWEGNTEAFFGQGTRLTVV.